This TCR beta chain is drawn from a study of T cells in Graves' hyperthyroidism and ophthalmopathy (dated by TCRdb to between 2018 and 2021). For the study in its entirety: A discovery cohort of around 100 patients, roughly 40 with Graves' ophthalmopathy and approximately 57 with stable Graves' hyperthyroidism, was used to find distinguishing TCR V-J signatures. In addition, the study compared T-cell repertoires in thyroid tissue and in blood from a handful of Graves' hyperthyroidism patients. After sampling, hyperthyroidism patients received methimazole starting at 30 mg daily, and ophthalmopathy patients received high-dose intravenous methylprednisolone. Prospective prediction of ophthalmopathy was tested in an independent validation cohort consisting of 18 hyperthyroidism patients and 17 patients who later progressed to ophthalmopathy. According to the paper, TCR Vbeta CDR3 sequencing was carried out on roughly 130 peripheral blood samples, which came from 40 to 45 ophthalmopathy, fewer than 80 hyperthyroidism and some 17 progressor patients. The 100 or so discovery patients were divided at random into training and test sets in a 7:3 ratio.

Patients with uncontrolled infections, other autoimmune diseases, pregnancy or lactation were excluded. Clinical symptoms, serum thyroxine and TRAb, thyroid ultrasound, and orbital computed tomography formed the basis for the diagnoses. Total RNA was extracted using Trizol reagent, and RNA quality was assessed on an Agilent 2100 Bioanalyzer. The TCR beta CDR3 regions were amplified from the RNA transcripts. The TCR CDR3 was subjected to a first round of RT-PCR using the HTBI primer set and the Qiagen OneStep RT-PCR kit. Libraries were constructed in a second round of multiplex PCR, after which size selection and purification were performed. Libraries were sequenced paired-end with 100 bp reads on an Illumina HiSeq2000. The paper's data handling went like this. SOAPnuke was used to process the raw data, removing reads that contained adapters or uncalled bases, had a mean Phred below 15, or lacked an exact match to the constant primer or identifier. High-quality paired reads were merged with COPE v1.2.5, and unique nucleotide sequences were defined as clonotypes. MiTCR v1.1 was used to align clonotypes to the IMGT TRBV, TRBD and TRBJ reference segments. Only V-J combinations with frequency above 0.0001, covering about 99% of repertoires, were analysed. The TCS score was defined as F50 (clonal expansion) divided by E x V (chaos), with BLOSUM62-based TCRdist calculated between CDR3 peptides within each V-J. Welch's t-statistics and random forest reduced roughly 500 V-J features to about 13, which were used in a naive Bayes classifier (R e1071). The similarity between thyroid and blood repertoires was quantified using the Morisita-Horn index. TCRdb reprocessed the public reads (quality trimming at Q25 with fastp, clone calling with MiXCR) and kept in-frame beta chains. CDR3 protein duplicates are merged, each entry listing the most common genes and DNA. These V and J calls are TCRdb output, not the study's own analysis. The table for this sample lists 600,000 to 700,000 distinct CDR3 sequences; over 40% of them were counted only once. The biggest ten clones account for less than 9.5% of the sample.

As concerns this clonotype: This clone's antigen is unknown. There are no base qualities to consult, and no much larger clone falls within one base.

What the research found in general, with its limitations: Blood samples also contained most of the expanded thyroid clonotypes (frequency above 0.001), which suggests that blood repertoires may reflect thyroid immune responses. In validation, the model predicted progression to ophthalmopathy with about 71% sensitivity and 72.22% specificity, a median of about 6 months before onset. A 13 V-J signature model separated ophthalmopathy from stable hyperthyroidism, with nearly 90% sensitivity and roughly 82% specificity in cross-validation and 80%/75% in testing. Sample size was not statistically predetermined, and investigators were not blinded to group allocation.

The junction carries 16 bases between V and J, which are trimmed by 0 bases and 7 bases respectively. Measured from the cysteine to the phenylalanine, the CDR3 is 15 residues long. Only the CDR3 portion is preserved as DNA: 45 bases, with reading frame beginning at the first base. Via the germline V gene (reference sequence), CDR1 is LNHNV and CDR2 YYDKDF. The rearranged chain carries TRBV15 and TRBJ2-7; the D region possibly corresponds to TRBD2 (6 bases align). The receptor's source is an adult man with Graves' disease, either hyperthyroidism or ophthalmopathy (not recorded which). Sequenced sample: peripheral blood or thyroid tissue (not recorded which). The CDR3 loop reads CATSRDRGGEREQYF. The DNA is as follows: TGTGCCACCAGCAGAGATCGGGGCGGGGAGCGGGAGCAGTACTTC.